The 13 T cell receptor beta chains presented below share a single source sample, sequenced in a study of follicular helper T cells after annual influenza vaccination. The time point here: 2014-2015 season, pre-vaccination. Using immunoSEQ multiplex PCR, the repertoire was profiled, and TCRdb retains in-frame clones only, with some absent. Here the sample spans around 25,000 clones, 80% to 90% being singletons. The sample in question was CXCR5+ CD38- circulating T follicular helper cells from blood, obtained on the day of influenza vaccination. Specified subset: circulating Tfh, non-naive CD4+CXCR5+PD-1+ (ICOS+CD38+ or ICOS-CD38-). These receptors were obtained from an adult who received the influenza vaccine.

CDR3 DNA sequence: TGTGCCAGCAGTGATATCCCGGGACTAGCGGGATCAGGCTCCTACGAGCAGTACTTC. It translates to CASSDIPGLAGSGSYEQYF. This chain joins TRBV2 and TRBJ2-7; 13 bases map to TRBD2. CDR3 size: 19 residues. Germline V CDR1 and CDR2: SNHLY, FYNNEI. After removal of 3 bases from V and 0 bases from J, the junction contained 11 bases not matched to a gene.

The chain joins TRBV5-1 to TRBJ2-3, with 10 bases matching TRBD1. V lost 7 bases, J lost 3 bases, and 5 bases stayed unmatched. The CDR3 totals 14 residues. CDR1 and CDR2 from the germline V gene are SGHRS and YFSETQ. CDR3 region: CASGGQGRTDTQYF. The CDR3 bases are TGCGCCAGCGGGGGACAGGGGAGGACAGATACGCAGTATTTT.

The chain couples TRBV2 to TRBJ2-7; TRBD1 matches at 10 bases. This CDR3 has 13 residues. J lost 4 bases, V lost 7 bases, and 4 bases had no gene match. CDR1 is SNHLY, CDR2 FYNNEI, per germline. The CDR3 reads CASKGQGEYEQYF. The CDR3 nucleotides are TGTGCCAGCAAAGGACAGGGGGAGTACGAGCAGTACTTC.

CDR3 amino acids: CASRRDLSSYNEQFF. The CDR3 DNA reads TGTGCCAGCAGGCGGGACTTAAGCTCCTACAATGAGCAGTTCTTC. This chain joins TRBV6-1 and TRBJ2-1; perhaps TRBD2 as D (6 bases). Trimming pared 6 bases from V and 0 bases from J, leaving 12 bases between. The CDR3 covers 15 residues. The germline V gene has CDR1 MNHNS and CDR2 SASEGT.

CDR3 bases: TGTGCCAGCGGGGACCGAGACAGGGCCCCCTACGAGCAGTACTTC. This codes for CASGDRDRAPYEQYF. The chain joins TRBV28 to TRBJ2-7, with 7 bases fitting TRBD1. Unmatched junction bases numbered 12, after V lost 8 bases and J lost 2 bases. The CDR3 is made up of 15 amino acids. The germline V gene has CDR1 MDHEN and CDR2 SYDVKM.

The rearrangement joins TRBV6-1 to TRBJ1-6; 7 nucleotides agree with TRBD1. This CDR3 comprises 14 residues. V was clipped by 3 bases and J by 9 bases; unmatched bases: 5. Germline values: CDR1 MNHNS, CDR2 SASEGT. CDR3 coding DNA: TGTGCCAGCAGTGAGACGACAGGGAGTTCACCCCTCCACTTT. It encodes CASSETTGSSPLHF.

V is TRBV6-1 and J is TRBJ2-3; weak D call: TRBD1 (6 bases). Trimming shortened V by 7 bases and J by 3 bases, and 11 bases separated the two germline ends. The CDR3 totals 13 residues. Germline CDR1 MNHNS, CDR2 SASEGT. The CDR3 sequence is CASTSQGTDTQYF. DNA for the CDR3: TGTGCCAGCACAAGTCAGGGGACAGATACGCAGTATTTT.

This rearrangement joins TRBV27 to TRBJ2-4, with TRBD1 matching over 7 bases. V shed 7 bases, J shed 6 bases, and the junction held 9 bases outside the gene matches. Germline CDR1 and CDR2: MNHEY and SMNVEV (reference sequence). CDR3 length: 14 amino acids. The CDR3 nucleotides are TGTGCCAGCAAATCCCAGAGACAGGGAAACATTCAGTACTTC. It is translated as CASKSQRQGNIQYF.

Only a few counts were recorded for this clone. The chain joins TRBV7-8 to TRBJ1-4; 7 nucleotides line up with TRBD1. V was clipped by 5 bases and J by 8 bases; unmatched bases: 8. This CDR3 is built from 14 residues. Germline lookup yields CDR1 SGHVS and CDR2 FQNEAQ. The CDR3 spells CASSPLGQAEKLFF. The CDR3 DNA reads TGTGCCAGCAGCCCACTTGGACAGGCGGAAAAACTGTTTTTT.

V usage is TRBV6-6 and J usage is TRBJ2-7, with 10 bases fitting TRBD1. The CDR3 consists of 13 residues. After removal of 6 bases from V and 4 bases from J, the junction contained 3 bases not matched to a gene. The germline V gene encodes CDR1 MNHNY and CDR2 SVGAGI (reference sequence). The CDR3, as DNA: TGTGCCAGCAGCGGGGACAGGGGTTACGAGCAGTACTTC. Encoded protein: CASSGDRGYEQYF.

This chain links TRBV19 with TRBJ1-3; D is ambiguous. This CDR3 spans 15 amino acids. V was trimmed by 3 bases and J by 1 base, leaving 10 bases between them. CDR1 and CDR2 from the germline V gene are LNHDA and SQIVND (reference sequence). The CDR3 protein is CASSIVRRSGNTIYF. Written as DNA, the CDR3 is TGTGCCAGTAGTATCGTACGGAGGTCTGGAAACACCATATATTTT.

This clone occurred once. The rearrangement joins TRBV5-1 to TRBJ2-1; tentatively, D is TRBD2 (5 bases). Germline V gene sequence: CDR1 SGHRS, CDR2 YFSETQ. Between the trimmed V and J ends, which lost 3 bases and 9 bases, there was a span of 10 bases. CDR3 length equals 12 residues. The CDR3 DNA follows: TGCGCCAGCAGCTCGAGGGTAACTGAGCAGTTCTTC. Its protein is CASSSRVTEQFF.

The chain combines TRBV5-5 with TRBJ1-5; the D is unclear. Trimming removed 2 bases at V and 7 bases at J, with 13 bases between. Germline V gives CDR1 SGHKS, CDR2 YYEKEE (reference sequence). The CDR3 is made up of 14 amino acids. The CDR3 sequence is CASSLDPAGQPQHF. Written as DNA, the CDR3 is TGTGCCAGCAGCTTAGACCCCGCGGGACAGCCCCAGCATTTT.